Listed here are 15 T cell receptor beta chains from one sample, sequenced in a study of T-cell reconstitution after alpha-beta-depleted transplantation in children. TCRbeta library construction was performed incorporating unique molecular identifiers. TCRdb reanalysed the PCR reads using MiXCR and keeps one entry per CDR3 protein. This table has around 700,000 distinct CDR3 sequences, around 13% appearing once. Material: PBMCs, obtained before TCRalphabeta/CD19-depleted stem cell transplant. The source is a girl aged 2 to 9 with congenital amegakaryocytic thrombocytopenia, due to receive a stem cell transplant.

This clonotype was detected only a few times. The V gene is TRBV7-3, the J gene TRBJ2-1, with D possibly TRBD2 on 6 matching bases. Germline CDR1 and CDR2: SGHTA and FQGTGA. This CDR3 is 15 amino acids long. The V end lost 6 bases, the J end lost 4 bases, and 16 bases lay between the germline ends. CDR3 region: CASRGSSAEYNEQFF. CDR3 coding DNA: TGTGCCAGCAGGGGGTCTAGCGCTGAGTACAATGAGCAGTTCTTC.

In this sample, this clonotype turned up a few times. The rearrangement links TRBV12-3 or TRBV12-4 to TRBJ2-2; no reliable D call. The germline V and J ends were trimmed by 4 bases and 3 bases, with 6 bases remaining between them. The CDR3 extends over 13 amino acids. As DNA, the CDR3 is TGTGCCAGCAGTTCTAGGTACACCGGGGAGCTGTTTTTT. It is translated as CASSSRYTGELFF.

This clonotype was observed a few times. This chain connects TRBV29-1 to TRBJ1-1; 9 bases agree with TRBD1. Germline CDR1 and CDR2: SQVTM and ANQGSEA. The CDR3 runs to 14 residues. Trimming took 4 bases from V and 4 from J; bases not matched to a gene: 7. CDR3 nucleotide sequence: TGCAGCGTTGGGGGGGGACAGGGTTTCACTGAAGCTTTCTTT. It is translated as CSVGGGQGFTEAFF.

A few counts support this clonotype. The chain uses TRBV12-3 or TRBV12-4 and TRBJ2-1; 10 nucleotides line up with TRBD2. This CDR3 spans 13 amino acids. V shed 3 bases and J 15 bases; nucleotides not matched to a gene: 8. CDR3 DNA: TGTGCCAGCAGTTTTGGAGCGGGAGGGGCCACGTTCTTC. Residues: CASSFGAGGATFF.

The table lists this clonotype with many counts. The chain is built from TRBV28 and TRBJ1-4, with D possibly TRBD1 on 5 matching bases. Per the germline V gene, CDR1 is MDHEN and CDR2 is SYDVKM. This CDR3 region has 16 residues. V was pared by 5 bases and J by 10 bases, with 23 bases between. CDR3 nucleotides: TGTGCCAGCAGTCGCCGCATTTCGAGGGGACGAGGAAAACTGTTTTTT. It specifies CASSRRISRGRGKLFF.

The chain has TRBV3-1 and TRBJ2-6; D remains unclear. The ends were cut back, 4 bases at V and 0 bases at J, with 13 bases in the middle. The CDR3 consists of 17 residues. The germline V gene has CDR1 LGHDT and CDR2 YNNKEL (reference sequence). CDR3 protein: CASSPDQVYSGANVLTF. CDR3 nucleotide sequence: TGTGCCAGCAGCCCAGACCAAGTCTACTCTGGGGCCAACGTCCTGACTTTC. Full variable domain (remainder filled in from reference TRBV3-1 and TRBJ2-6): DTAVSQTPKYLVTQMGNDKSIKCEQNLGHDTMYWYKQDSKKFLKIMFSYNNKELIINETVPNRFSPKSPDKAHLNLHINSLELGDSAVYFCASSPDQVYSGANVLTFGAGSRLTVL.

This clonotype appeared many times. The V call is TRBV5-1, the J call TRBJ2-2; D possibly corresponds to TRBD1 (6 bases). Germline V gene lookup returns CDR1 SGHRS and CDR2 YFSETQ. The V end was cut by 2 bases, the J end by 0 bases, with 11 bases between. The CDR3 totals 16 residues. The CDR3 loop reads CASSFSTGSNTGELFF. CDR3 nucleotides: TGCGCCAGCAGCTTCTCGACAGGTTCGAACACCGGGGAGCTGTTTTTT.

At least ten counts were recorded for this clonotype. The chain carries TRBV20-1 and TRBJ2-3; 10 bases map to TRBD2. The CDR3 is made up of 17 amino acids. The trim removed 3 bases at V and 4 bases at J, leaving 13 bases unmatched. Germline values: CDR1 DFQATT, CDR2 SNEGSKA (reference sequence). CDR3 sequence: CSASTLGAGGPADTQYF. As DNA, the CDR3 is TGCAGTGCTAGCACCCTGGGAGCGGGAGGGCCGGCAGATACGCAGTATTTT.

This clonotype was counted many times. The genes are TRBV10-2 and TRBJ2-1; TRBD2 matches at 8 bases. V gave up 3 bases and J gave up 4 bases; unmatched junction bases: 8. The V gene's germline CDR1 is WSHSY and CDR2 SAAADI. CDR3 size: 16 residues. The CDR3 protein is CASSDPSAGEYNEQFF. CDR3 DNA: TGCGCCAGCAGTGATCCATCAGCGGGGGAGTACAATGAGCAGTTCTTC.

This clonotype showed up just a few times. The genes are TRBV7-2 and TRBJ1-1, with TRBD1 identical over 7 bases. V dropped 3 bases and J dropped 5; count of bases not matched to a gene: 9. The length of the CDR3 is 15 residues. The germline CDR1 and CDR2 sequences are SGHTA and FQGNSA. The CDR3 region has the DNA TGTGCCAGCAGCTTCGCCCCGGGACAGAATACTGAAGCTTTCTTT. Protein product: CASSFAPGQNTEAFF.

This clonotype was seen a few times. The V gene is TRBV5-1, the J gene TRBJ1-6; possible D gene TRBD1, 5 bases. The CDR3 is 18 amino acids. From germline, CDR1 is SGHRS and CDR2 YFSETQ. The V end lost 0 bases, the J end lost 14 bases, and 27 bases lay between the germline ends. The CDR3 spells CASSLVSALGDSGRALHF. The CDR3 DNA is TGCGCCAGCAGCTTGGTTTCTGCGTTGGGGGATTCGGGTCGGGCCCTCCACTTT.

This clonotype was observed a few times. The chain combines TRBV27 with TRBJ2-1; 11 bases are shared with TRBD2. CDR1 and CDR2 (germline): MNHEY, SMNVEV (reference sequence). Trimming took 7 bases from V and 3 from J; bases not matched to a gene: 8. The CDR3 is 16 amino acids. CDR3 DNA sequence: TGTGCCAGCAACGTAGCGGGAGGGGTATTCTACAATGAGCAGTTCTTC. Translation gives CASNVAGGVFYNEQFF.

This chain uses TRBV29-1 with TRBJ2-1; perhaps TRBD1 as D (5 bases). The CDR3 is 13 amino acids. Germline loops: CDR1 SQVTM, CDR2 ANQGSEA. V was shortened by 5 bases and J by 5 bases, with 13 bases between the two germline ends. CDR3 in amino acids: CSVQEAGNNEQFF. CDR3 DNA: TGCAGCGTTCAGGAAGCAGGGAACAATGAGCAGTTCTTC.

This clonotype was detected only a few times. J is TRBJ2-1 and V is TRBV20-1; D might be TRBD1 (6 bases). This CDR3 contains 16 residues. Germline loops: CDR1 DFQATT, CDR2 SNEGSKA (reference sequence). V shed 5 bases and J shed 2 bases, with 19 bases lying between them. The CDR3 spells CSALPAGDTTYNEQFF. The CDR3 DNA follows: TGCAGTGCTCTCCCGGCCGGGGACACCACCTACAATGAGCAGTTCTTC.

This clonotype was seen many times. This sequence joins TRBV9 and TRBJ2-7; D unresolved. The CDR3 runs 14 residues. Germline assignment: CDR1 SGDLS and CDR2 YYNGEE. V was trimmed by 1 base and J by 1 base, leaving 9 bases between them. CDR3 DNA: TGTGCCAGCAGCGTAATGGACCAATCCTACGAGCAGTACTTC. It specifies CASSVMDQSYEQYF.